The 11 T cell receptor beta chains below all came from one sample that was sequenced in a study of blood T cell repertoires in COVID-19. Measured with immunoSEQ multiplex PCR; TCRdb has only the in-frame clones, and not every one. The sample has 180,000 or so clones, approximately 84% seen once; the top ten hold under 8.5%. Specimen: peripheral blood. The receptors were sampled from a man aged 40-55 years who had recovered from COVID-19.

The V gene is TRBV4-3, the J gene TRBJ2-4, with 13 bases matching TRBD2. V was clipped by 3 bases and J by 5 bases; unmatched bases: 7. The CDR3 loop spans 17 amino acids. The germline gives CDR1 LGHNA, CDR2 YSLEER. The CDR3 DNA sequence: TGCGCCAGCAGCCAGGGAACTAGCGGGGGGGCTGAAAACATTCAGTACTTC. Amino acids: CASSQGTSGGAENIQYF.

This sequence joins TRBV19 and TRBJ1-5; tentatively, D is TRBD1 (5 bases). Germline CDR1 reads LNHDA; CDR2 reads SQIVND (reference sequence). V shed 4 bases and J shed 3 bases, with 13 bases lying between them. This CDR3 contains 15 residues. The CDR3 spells CASSTRGRTNQPQHF. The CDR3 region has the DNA TGTGCCAGTAGTACGCGGGGCAGGACCAATCAGCCCCAGCATTTT.

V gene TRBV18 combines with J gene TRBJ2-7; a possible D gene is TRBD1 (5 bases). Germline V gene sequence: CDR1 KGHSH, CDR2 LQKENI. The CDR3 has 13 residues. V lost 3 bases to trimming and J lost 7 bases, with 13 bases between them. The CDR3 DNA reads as TGTGCCAGCTCACCGTCCAGGGAAGTAGAGCAGTACTTC. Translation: CASSPSREVEQYF.

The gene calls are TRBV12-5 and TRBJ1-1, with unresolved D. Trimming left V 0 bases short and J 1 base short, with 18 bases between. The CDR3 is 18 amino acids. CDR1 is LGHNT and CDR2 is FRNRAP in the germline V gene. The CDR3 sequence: CASGLVTGILRGNTEAFF. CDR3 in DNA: TGTGCTAGTGGTTTGGTAACGGGTATATTGCGGGGGAACACTGAAGCTTTCTTT.

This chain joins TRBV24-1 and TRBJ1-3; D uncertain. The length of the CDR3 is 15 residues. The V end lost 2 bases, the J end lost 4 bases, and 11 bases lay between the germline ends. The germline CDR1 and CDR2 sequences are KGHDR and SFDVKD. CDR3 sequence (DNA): TGTGCCACCAGTGATTCCCGGGTCGCAGGAAACACCATATATTTT. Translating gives CATSDSRVAGNTIYF.

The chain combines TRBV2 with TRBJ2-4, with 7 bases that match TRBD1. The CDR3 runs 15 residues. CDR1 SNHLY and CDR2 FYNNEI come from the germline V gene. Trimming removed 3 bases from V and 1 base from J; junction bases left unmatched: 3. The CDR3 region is CASSETGWAKNIQYF. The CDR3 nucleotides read TGTGCCAGCAGTGAGACAGGGTGGGCCAAAAACATTCAGTACTTC.

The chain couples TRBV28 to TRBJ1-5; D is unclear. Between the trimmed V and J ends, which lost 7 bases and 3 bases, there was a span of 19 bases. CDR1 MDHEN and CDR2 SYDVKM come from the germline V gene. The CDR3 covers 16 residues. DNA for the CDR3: TGTGCCAGCAATGTCTATATGGGCAGCCCCAATCAGCCCCAGCATTTT. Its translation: CASNVYMGSPNQPQHF.

As DNA, the CDR3 is TGTGCCAGCAGCTTGCAGACAGGGGGCCAAGAGACCCAGTACTTC. The encoded protein is CASSLQTGGQETQYF. This chain links TRBV5-8 with TRBJ2-5, with 9 bases identical to TRBD1. The J segment lost 1 base and the V segment lost 1 base, leaving 2 bases of the junction unmatched. CDR3 length: 15 residues. Looked up from germline, CDR1 is SGHTS and CDR2 is YDEGEE.

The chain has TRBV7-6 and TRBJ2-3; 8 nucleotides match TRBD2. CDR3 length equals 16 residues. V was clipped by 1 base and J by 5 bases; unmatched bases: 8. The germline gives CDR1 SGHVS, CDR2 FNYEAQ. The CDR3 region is CASSLGTGGREDTQYF. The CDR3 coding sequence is TGTGCCAGCAGCTTAGGAACGGGGGGGAGGGAAGATACGCAGTATTTT.

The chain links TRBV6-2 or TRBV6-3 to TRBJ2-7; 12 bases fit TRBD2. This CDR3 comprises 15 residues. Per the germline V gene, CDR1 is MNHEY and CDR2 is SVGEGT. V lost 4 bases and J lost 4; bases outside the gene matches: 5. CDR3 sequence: CASSSGLAGWYEQYF. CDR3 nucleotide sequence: TGTGCCAGCAGTTCCGGACTAGCGGGATGGTACGAGCAGTACTTC.

The CDR3 loop reads CAWTFGGYYNEQFF. The CDR3 nucleotides are TGTGCCTGGACGTTCGGGGGGTATTACAATGAGCAGTTCTTC. The V call is TRBV30, the J call TRBJ2-1; 7 nucleotides line up with TRBD2. The CDR3 consists of 14 residues. The V and J ends lost 4 bases and 4 bases, in that order; junction bases with no gene match: 7. Per the germline V gene, CDR1 is GTSNPN and CDR2 is SVGIG (reference sequence).